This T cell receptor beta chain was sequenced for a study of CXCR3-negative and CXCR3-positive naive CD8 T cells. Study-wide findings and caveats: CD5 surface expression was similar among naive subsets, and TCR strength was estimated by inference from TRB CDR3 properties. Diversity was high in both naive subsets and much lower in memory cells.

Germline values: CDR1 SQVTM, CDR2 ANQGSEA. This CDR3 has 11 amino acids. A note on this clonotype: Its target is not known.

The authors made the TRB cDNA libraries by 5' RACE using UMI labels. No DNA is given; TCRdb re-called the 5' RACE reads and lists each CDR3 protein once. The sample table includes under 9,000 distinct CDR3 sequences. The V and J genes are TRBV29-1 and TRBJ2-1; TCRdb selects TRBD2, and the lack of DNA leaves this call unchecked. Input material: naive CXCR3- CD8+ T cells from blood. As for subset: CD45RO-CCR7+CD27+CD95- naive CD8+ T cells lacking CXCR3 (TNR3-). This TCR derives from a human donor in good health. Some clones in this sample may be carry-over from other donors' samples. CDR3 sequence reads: CSVLGEGEQFF.